The 9 T cell receptor beta chains below were found in one sample sequenced in a study of blood T cells in healthy people across ages. Using a J-beta primer mix together with a sample-barcoded 5' primer, a second PCR was run for roughly 7 to 11 cycles. TCRdb redid the calling of the 5' RACE reads with MiXCR, one entry per CDR3 protein. This table has about 1.7 million distinct CDR3 sequences, 28% appearing once. Sequenced input: blood. These receptors all come from a young woman in good health.

V gene TRBV28 combines with J gene TRBJ2-7; 12 bases align to TRBD1. The CDR3 runs to 14 residues. The germline CDR1 and CDR2 sequences are MDHEN and SYDVKM. V shed 6 bases, J shed 7 bases, and the junction held 7 bases outside the gene matches. This chain's CDR3 is CASRQGQGAREQYF. For the CDR3, the DNA is TGTGCCAGCAGACAGGGACAGGGGGCGCGGGAGCAGTACTTC. The full variable domain, in which reference TRBV28 and TRBJ2-7 provide the parts outside the CDR3, is DVKVTQSSRYLVKRTGEKVFLECVQDMDHENMFWYRQDPGLGLRLIYFSYDVKMKEKGDIPEGYSVSREKKERFSLILESASTNQTSMYLCASRQGQGAREQYFGPGTRLTVT.

V usage is TRBV20-1 and J usage is TRBJ1-1, with 8 bases identical to TRBD1. This CDR3 is 14 amino acids long. Germline CDR1 DFQATT, CDR2 SNEGSKA (reference sequence). The CDR3 nucleotides are TGCATTCCGACAGGGGTTTCGCGAAGCACTGAAGCTTTCTTT. Amino acids: CIPTGVSRSTEAFF.

This clonotype was found once. Compared with germline, one end of the junction differs, possibly owing to a read error. The chain employs TRBV6-5 and TRBJ2-1, with D possibly being TRBD1 or TRBD2 (6 bases each). CDR1 and CDR2 (germline): MNHEY, SVGAGI. The CDR3 covers 16 residues. In nucleotides, the CDR3 is TGTGCCAGCAGTTACGAAGGGGGGCTGTCCTACAATGAGCAGGTCTTC. Protein sequence: CASSYEGGLSYNEQVF.

This clonotype has just a few counts. V is TRBV6-5 and J is TRBJ2-5; D gene ambiguous. This CDR3 comprises 13 residues. The V gene lost 2 bases and the J gene lost 4 bases, with 8 bases spanning the gap. The germline V gene encodes CDR1 MNHEY and CDR2 SVGAGI. The CDR3 DNA follows: TGTGCCAGCAGTTACCCACCGTTAGAGACCCAGTACTTC. It specifies CASSYPPLETQYF.

This clonotype has ten or more counts. The V gene is TRBV10-3, the J gene TRBJ2-1; tentative D call: TRBD2 (7 bases). The CDR3 is 14 amino acids. The germline V and J ends were trimmed by 4 bases and 5 bases, with 12 bases remaining between them. The germline V gene encodes CDR1 ENHRY and CDR2 SYGVKD. CDR3 sequence (DNA): TGTGCCATCAGTGTCGGGGGGCCAAACAATGAGCAGTTCTTC. Translated: CAISVGGPNNEQFF.

The CDR3 region has the DNA TGTGCCAGCGGGATCCGAGACAATGAGCAGTTCTTC. Protein product: CASGIRDNEQFF. The chain joins TRBV6-5 to TRBJ2-1, with no clear D. V lost 8 bases and J 5 bases, leaving 10 bases between the germline ends. The CDR3 sequence is 12 residues long. CDR1 is MNHEY and CDR2 is SVGAGI in the germline V gene.

This rearrangement joins TRBV18 to TRBJ2-3; D not certain. Per germline, CDR1 KGHSH and CDR2 LQKENI. The V end was cut by 1 base, the J end by 0 bases, with 14 bases between. CDR3 size: 17 residues. The CDR3 reads CASSPRGPASSTDTQYF. The CDR3 nucleotides read TGTGCCAGCTCACCACGGGGTCCCGCATCTAGCACAGATACGCAGTATTTT.

As for this clonotype: The junction does not match germline at one end; this may be a read error. This chain uses TRBV12-3 or TRBV12-4 with TRBJ2-3, with 8 bases matching TRBD2. This CDR3 contains 16 residues. The CDR3 nucleotides are TGTGCCAGCACCCTCTTTAGCGGGGTGAGCACAGATGCGCAATATTTT. It translates to CASTLFSGVSTDAQYF.

This clonotype has only a few counts. CDR3: CASSVTRKGNSNQPQHF. The CDR3 DNA follows: TGTGCCAGCAGTGTCACCCGCAAGGGCAATAGCAATCAGCCCCAGCATTTT. This chain links TRBV2 with TRBJ1-5; D unresolved. The CDR3 runs 17 residues. The V and J ends lost 4 bases and 0 bases respectively, with 16 bases between them. Germline V lookup: CDR1 SNHLY, CDR2 FYNNEI.